This T cell receptor beta chain emerged from a study of blood T cell repertoires in COVID-19. Study as a whole: The analysed material was cDNA or gDNA that came from T cells, B-cell-depleted T cells, or PBMCs.

Only in-frame clones appear in the TCRdb table, and some are missing; sequencing was by immunoSEQ multiplex PCR. There are about 47,000 clones in the sample; about four fifths occur only once, and approximately 7.4% lies in the top ten. Germline V gene sequence: CDR1 SGHTA, CDR2 FQGNSA. V was clipped by 3 bases and J by 1 base, with 9 bases between them. This CDR3 contains 14 residues. This clone was seen a single time. The chain employs TRBV7-2 and TRBJ2-5; perhaps TRBD2 as D (6 bases). The sequencing sample was made of peripheral blood. This sequence was found in a man aged 60 to 75 with active COVID-19. The CDR3 DNA follows: TGTGCCAGCAGCTTCGGGAGCCGCCAAGAGACCCAGTACTTC. It translates to CASSFGSRQETQYF. Looking up the rest from reference TRBV7-2 and TRBJ2-5 gives the full variable domain: GAGVSQSPSNKVTEKGKDVELRCDPISGHTALYWYRQSLGQGLEFLIYFQGNSAPDKSGLPSDRFSAERTGGSVSTLTIQRTQQEDSAVYLCASSFGSRQETQYFGPGTRLLVL.